Listed below are T cell receptor delta chains from one sample, sequenced in a study of Vδ1+ human thymocytes. TCRdb reprocessed the multiplex PCR reads using CATT. The repertoire holds over 45,000 delta-chain clones, with approximately 15% as singletons. The sequenced sample consisted of Vdelta1+ gamma-delta thymocytes from the thymus. The receptors shown here come from a girl under three years old who had congenital heart surgery. The CDR3 runs from the conserved cysteine through the conserved F or W. Fields, in order: V gene, J gene, clone size, D gene, CDR3 DNA, CDR3 protein. D genes are given only for firm matches. Part of the rows lack a size; the others show once, few, many or a class for expanded clones.

TRDV1	TRDJ1	few	-	TGTGCTCTTGGGGAATTTGACCCCCGGGGAAGAAGGGGCGATAAACTCATCTTT	CALGEFDPRGRRGDKLIF
TRDV1	TRDJ1	-	-	TGTGCTCTTGGGGAAGACATTCCTAGGGGTCGTTGGTGGGGGTACACCGATAAACTCATCTTT	CALGEDIPRGRWWGYTDKLIF
TRDV1	TRDJ1	-	-	TGTGCTCTCGTGGGACCCGGGTACACCGATAAACTCATCTTT	CALVGPGYTDKLIF
TRDV1	TRDJ1	few	-	TGTGCTCTTGGGGAAGAAAGGGTGCCGGCACAGCCTTACAAGAAACTCATCTTT	CALGEERVPAQPYKKLIF
TRDV1	TRDJ1	few	-	TGTGCTCTTGGGGAACAGCCCCTCTCCCGTACCAACGATAAACTCATCTTT	CALGEQPLSRTNDKLIF
TRDV1	TRDJ1	few	TRDD2	TGTGCTCTTGGGGAATGGCCTTCCTACGGACATGCCTACACCGATAAACTCATCTTT	CALGEWPSYGHAYTDKLIF
TRDV1	TRDJ1	few	TRDD2	TGTGCTCTTGGGGAACATATTCCTACGGCCTTCCGCGTGTTCGACAAACTCATCTTT	CALGEHIPTAFRVFDKLIF
TRDV1	TRDJ1	-	-	TGTGCTCTTGGGAATTCCCACCACTGGGAGAATGATAAACTCATCTTT	CALGNSHHWENDKLIF
TRDV1	TRDJ1	-	TRDD3	TGTGCTCTTGGTGGAGGAGTCTATTGTTACTGGGGGATATCCCATAAACTCATCTTT	CALGGGVYCYWGISHKLIF
TRDV1	TRDJ1	few	TRDD3	TGTGCTCTTGGGGAACCTGGCCACGACTGGGGGACAGAAACCGATAAACTCATCTTT	CALGEPGHDWGTETDKLIF
TRDV1	TRDJ1	-	TRDD3	TGTGCTCTTGGGGAACTCTGGGGGATACGGTACACCGATAAACTCATCTTT	CALGELWGIRYTDKLIF
TRAV29/DV5	TRDJ1	few	-	TGTGCAGCAAGCGCGCTAACTAATGAAAAACTGTTTTTTGGCAGTGGAACCCAGCTCTCTGTCTTGGGGGGAGTGCATGACACCGATAAACTCATCTTT	CAASALTNEKLFFGSGTQLSVLGGVHDTDKLIF
TRDV1	TRDJ1	-	TRDD3	TGTGCTCTTGGGGAAAGGCGTACTGGGGGATATAATCCTGACAAACTCATCTTT	CALGERRTGGYNPDKLIF
TRDV1	TRDJ1	few	TRDD2	TGTGCTCTTGGGCGACCTTCCTACCCCGGGGGAGCACTCGATAAACTCATCTTT	CALGRPSYPGGALDKLIF
TRDV1	TRDJ1	-	TRDD3	TGTGCTCTTGGGGAACTCCAACCCCGAGTGGGGGACAAGTACACCGATAAACTCATCTTT	CALGELQPRVGDKYTDKLIF
TRDV1	TRDJ1	few	TRDD3	TGTGCTCTTGGGGAACTTTACTGGGGGTCCAACACCGATAAACTCATCTTT	CALGELYWGSNTDKLIF
TRDV2	TRDJ1	-	TRDD2	TGTGCCCGTGATGCTGTTCCTTCCTACGGCGGGATAACGGGGAACGGCGATAAACTCATCTTT	CARDAVPSYGGITGNGDKLIF
TRDV1	TRDJ1	-	-	TGTGCTCTTGGGGAATCGGTGTCCTCCACCCGGGGCACCGATAAACTCATCTTT	CALGESVSSTRGTDKLIF
TRDV1	TRDJ1	-	-	TGTGCTCTTGGGGAATCCCATCGCGTTGCTGGTTACCCCCCCCGCCTCACCGATAAACTCATCTTT	CALGESHRVAGYPPRLTDKLIF
TRDV1	TRDJ1	-	TRDD3	TGTGCTCTTGGGGTACAACTGGGGGATACGCCGATCTTGTACACCGATAAACTCATCTTT	CALGVQLGDTPILYTDKLIF
TRDV1	TRDJ1	-	TRDD3	TGTGCTCTTGGGGAACGGACGCTGGGGGATACTCGGTACACCGATAAACTCATCTTT	CALGERTLGDTRYTDKLIF
TRDV2	TRDJ1	few	-	TGTGCCTGGCCTAGTGGGGATACCGATAAACTCATCTTT	CAWPSGDTDKLIF
TRDV1	TRDJ1	-	TRDD2	TGTGCTCTTGGGGCTCCCGTCCTTCCTACGAAGGCGATAGAATGGATAAGTCCGACTGATACTGGTAAACTCATCTTC	CALGAPVLPTKAIEWISPTDTGKLIF
TRDV1	TRDJ1	-	TRDD3	TGTGCTCTTGGGGAATGGCGGGGGATATGGGGGACCGATAAACTCATCTTT	CALGEWRGIWGTDKLIF
TRDV1	TRDJ1	-	-	TGTGCTCTTGGGGAATACCTCGATTTCGTTGCCGATAAACTCATCTTT	CALGEYLDFVADKLIF
TRDV1	TRDJ1	few	-	TGTGCTCTTGGGAGCTACCACGCGGGCTCGGGGAGCACCGATAAACTCATCTTT	CALGSYHAGSGSTDKLIF
TRDV1	TRDJ1	-	TRDD3	TGTGCTCTTGGGGAACAGGCGATCCCGGCAGCTACTGGGGGATACGCCGACACCGATAAACTCATCTTT	CALGEQAIPAATGGYADTDKLIF
TRDV1	TRDJ1	-	-	TGTGCTCTTGGGGACTCCCCACATTCCTGGAGCAAACTCATCTTT	CALGDSPHSWSKLIF
TRDV1	TRDJ1	few	TRDD3	TGTGCTCTTGGGGTGGGCCACGTCAGGGGATACGTTCACGATAAACTCATCTTT	CALGVGHVRGYVHDKLIF
TRDV1	TRDJ1	few	TRDD3	TGTGCTCTTGGGGAATTCCTCGGGCTACGGCCGACGTTCTGGGGGATACCTAATAAACTCATCTTT	CALGEFLGLRPTFWGIPNKLIF
TRDV1	TRDJ1	few	-	TGTGCTCTTGGGGCCATCCCCCACCTCTTCACCGATAAACTCATCTTT	CALGAIPHLFTDKLIF
TRDV1	TRDJ1	few	TRDD3	TGTGCTCTTGGGGAACGAAACTTTCCAAACGGGATGTACTGGGGGATACATGATAAACTCATCTTT	CALGERNFPNGMYWGIHDKLIF
TRDV1	TRDJ1	-	-	TGTGCTCTTGGGGAACTAGGACCTCTTGGGGTCGATAAACTCATCTTT	CALGELGPLGVDKLIF
TRDV1	TRDJ1	-	-	TGTGCTCTCCTTGAAGAAAGGTACACCGATAAACTCATCTTT	CALLEERYTDKLIF
TRDV1	TRDJ1	few	TRDD3	TGTGCTCTTGGGGAACTATCAGCGGGGTCCCCAGCTCGAACCTGGGGGACCCACTACACCGATAAACTCATCTTT	CALGELSAGSPARTWGTHYTDKLIF
TRDV1	TRDJ1	-	TRDD2	TGTGCTCTTGGGGCGAATTCCTACCATCGGTTCGAACTCATCTTT	CALGANSYHRFELIF
TRDV1	TRDJ1	few	TRDD3	TGTGCTCTTGGGGAGAACCCTCCGGAAGAGTACTGGGGGCACACCGATAAACTCATCTTT	CALGENPPEEYWGHTDKLIF
TRDV1	TRDJ1	-	TRDD2	TGTGCTCTTGGGGAAGGCCTTCCTAGTGGGGTGGGGGACACCGATAAACTCATCTTT	CALGEGLPSGVGDTDKLIF
TRDV1	TRDJ1	-	TRDD2	TGTGCTCTTGGGGAAATCTCCTTCCTACGTGGCTACACCGATAAACTCATCTTT	CALGEISFLRGYTDKLIF
TRDV1	TRDJ1	-	-	TGTGCTCTTGGGGAACTAGGACCGACCGAAAAACTCATCTTT	CALGELGPTEKLIF
TRDV1	TRDJ1	-	TRDD3	TGTGCTCTTGGGGAAGCCGGGCCTTCCGTTCCTGGGGGATACAACCACACCGATAAACTCATCTTT	CALGEAGPSVPGGYNHTDKLIF
TRDV1	TRDJ1	few	-	TGTGCTCTTGGGGAATCCCACGCCGGGGAGTACACCGATAAACTCATCTTT	CALGESHAGEYTDKLIF
TRDV1	TRDJ1	few	-	TGTGCTCTTGCACCCCCCCTTCCCTCAGGGTACACCGATAAACTCATCTTT	CALAPPLPSGYTDKLIF
TRDV1	TRDJ1	-	-	TGTGCTCTTGGGGATGGGAAGGGGTTTCCTAAACCCAAGGCGGATACTGGGTACACCGATAAACTCATCTTT	CALGDGKGFPKPKADTGYTDKLIF
TRDV1	TRDJ1	-	-	TGTGCTCTTGGGGAACTGAACGGGATTCCGGCCCCGTACACCGATAAACTCATCTTT	CALGELNGIPAPYTDKLIF
TRDV1	TRDJ1	few	-	TGTGCTCTTGGGGAACTATTTTTGACCTCTGTACGAGGGGCTACCGATAAACTCATCTTT	CALGELFLTSVRGATDKLIF
TRDV2	TRDJ1	-	TRDD3	TGTGCCTGTGATCCCAACTCCCCGTACTGGGGGAACTACACCGATAAACTCATCTTT	CACDPNSPYWGNYTDKLIF
TRAV29/DV5	TRDJ1	-	-	-	CSVLLCSKRAYTINLLGDTSGLSDKLIF
TRDV1	TRDJ1	few	-	TGTGCTCTTGGTGGGCCAAATAAGTACACCGATAAACTCATCTTT	CALGGPNKYTDKLIF
TRDV1	TRDJ1	few	TRDD3	TGTGCTCTTGGAGCAGGGGGATACGCGGGAACCGATAAACTCATCTTT	CALGAGGYAGTDKLIF
TRDV1	TRDJ1	-	TRDD3	TGTGCTCTTGGGGAACTCGGGGCCCTGAAACCCGAAAGAGGGATACGCAAGGACACCGATAAACTCATCTTT	CALGELGALKPERGIRKDTDKLIF
TRDV1	TRDJ1	-	TRDD3	TGTGCTCTTGGGGAAGGACCCTCGCCCCATTTCTGGGGGATACGCGGGAAACCGGCCGATAAACTCATCTTT	CALGEGPSPHFWGIRGKPADKLIF
TRDV1	TRDJ1	-	-	TGTGCTCTTGGGGAATTGGGGCTAGTTACCTGGGCTGGGAAGTACACCGATAAACTCATCTTT	CALGELGLVTWAGKYTDKLIF
TRDV1	TRDJ1	-	TRDD3	TGTGCTCTTGGGGAACTGGAGGTTTTCGAGGACTGGGGGATCGATAAACTCATCTTT	CALGELEVFEDWGIDKLIF